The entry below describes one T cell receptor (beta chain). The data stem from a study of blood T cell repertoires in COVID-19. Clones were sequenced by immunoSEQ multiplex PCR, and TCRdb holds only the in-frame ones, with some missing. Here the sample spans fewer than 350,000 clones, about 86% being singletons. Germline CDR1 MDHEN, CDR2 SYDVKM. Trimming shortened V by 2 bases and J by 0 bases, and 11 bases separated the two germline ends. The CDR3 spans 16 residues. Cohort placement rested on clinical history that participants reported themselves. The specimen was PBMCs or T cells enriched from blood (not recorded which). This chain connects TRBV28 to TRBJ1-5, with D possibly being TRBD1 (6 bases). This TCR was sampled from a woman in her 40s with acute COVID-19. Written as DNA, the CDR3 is TGTGCCAGCAGTTTACCTACAGGGTATAGCAATCAGCCCCAGCATTTT. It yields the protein CASSLPTGYSNQPQHF.